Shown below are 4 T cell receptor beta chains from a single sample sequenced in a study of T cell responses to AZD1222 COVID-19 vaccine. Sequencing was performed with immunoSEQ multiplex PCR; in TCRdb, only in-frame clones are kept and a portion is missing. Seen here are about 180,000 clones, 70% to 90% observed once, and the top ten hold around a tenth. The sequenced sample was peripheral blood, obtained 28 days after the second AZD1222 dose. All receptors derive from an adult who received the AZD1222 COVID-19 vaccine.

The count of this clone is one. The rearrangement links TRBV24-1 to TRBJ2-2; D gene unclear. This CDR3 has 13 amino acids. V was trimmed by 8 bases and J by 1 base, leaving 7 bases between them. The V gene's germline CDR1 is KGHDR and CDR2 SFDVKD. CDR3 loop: CATIDENTGELFF. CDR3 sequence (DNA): TGTGCCACCATCGACGAGAACACCGGGGAGCTGTTTTTT.

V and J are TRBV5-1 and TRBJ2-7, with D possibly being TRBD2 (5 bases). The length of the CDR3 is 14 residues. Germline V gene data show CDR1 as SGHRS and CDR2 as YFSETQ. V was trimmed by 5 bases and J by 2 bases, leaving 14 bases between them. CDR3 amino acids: CASRTGPGTYEQYF. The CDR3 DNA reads TGCGCCAGCAGAACCGGGCCGGGGACCTACGAGCAGTACTTC.

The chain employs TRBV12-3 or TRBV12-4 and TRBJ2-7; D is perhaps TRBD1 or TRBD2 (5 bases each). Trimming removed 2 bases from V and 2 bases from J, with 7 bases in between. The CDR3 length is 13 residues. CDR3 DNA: TGTGCCAGCAGTTTAATGGGGGCCTACGAGCAGTACTTC. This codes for CASSLMGAYEQYF.

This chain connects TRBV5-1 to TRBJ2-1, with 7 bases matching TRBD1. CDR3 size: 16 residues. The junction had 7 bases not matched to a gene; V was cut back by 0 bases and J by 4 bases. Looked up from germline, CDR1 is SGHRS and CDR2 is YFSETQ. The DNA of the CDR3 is TGCGCCAGCAGCTTGGGGGGACAGTCCGGGTACAATGAGCAGTTCTTC. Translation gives CASSLGGQSGYNEQFF.